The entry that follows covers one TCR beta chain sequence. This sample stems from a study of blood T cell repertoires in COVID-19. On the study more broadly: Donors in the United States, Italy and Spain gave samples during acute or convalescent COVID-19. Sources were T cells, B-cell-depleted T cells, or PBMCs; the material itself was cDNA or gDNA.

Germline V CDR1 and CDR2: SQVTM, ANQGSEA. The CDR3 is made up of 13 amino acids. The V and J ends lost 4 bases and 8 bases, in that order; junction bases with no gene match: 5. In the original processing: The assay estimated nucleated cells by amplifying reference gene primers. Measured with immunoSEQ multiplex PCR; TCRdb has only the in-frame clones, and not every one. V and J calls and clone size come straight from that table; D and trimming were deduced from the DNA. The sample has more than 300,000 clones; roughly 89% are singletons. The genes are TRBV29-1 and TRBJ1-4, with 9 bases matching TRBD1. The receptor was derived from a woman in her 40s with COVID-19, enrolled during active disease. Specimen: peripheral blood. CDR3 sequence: CSVGGQGSEKLFF. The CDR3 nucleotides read TGCAGCGTTGGGGGACAGGGTAGCGAAAAACTGTTTTTT.